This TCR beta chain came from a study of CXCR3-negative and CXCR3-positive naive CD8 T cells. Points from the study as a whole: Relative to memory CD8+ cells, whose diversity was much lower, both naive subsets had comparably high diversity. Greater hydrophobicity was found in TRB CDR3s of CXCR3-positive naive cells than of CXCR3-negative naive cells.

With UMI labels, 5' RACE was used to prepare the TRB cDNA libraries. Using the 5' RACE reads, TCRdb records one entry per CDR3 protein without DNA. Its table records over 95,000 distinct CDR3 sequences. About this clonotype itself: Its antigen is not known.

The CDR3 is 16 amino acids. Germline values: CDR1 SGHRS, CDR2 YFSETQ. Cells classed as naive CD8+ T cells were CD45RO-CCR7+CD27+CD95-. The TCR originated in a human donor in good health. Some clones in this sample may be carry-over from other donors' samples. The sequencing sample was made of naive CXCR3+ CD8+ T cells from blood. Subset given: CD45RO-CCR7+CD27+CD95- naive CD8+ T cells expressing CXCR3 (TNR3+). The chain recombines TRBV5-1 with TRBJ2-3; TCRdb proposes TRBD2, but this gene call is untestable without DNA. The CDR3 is CASSMTSGTFTDTQYF.